One sample yielded the 30 T cell receptor beta chains listed below, sequenced in a study of blood T cell repertoires in COVID-19. Sequencing was performed with immunoSEQ multiplex PCR; in TCRdb, only in-frame clones are kept and a portion is missing. The table lists some 170,000 clones, 82% of them singletons. The sequenced material came from peripheral blood. These TCRs come from a woman in her sixties or seventies with acute or convalescent COVID-19.

The chain joins TRBV19 to TRBJ1-3, with no clear D. Germline loops: CDR1 LNHDA, CDR2 SQIVND (reference sequence). The CDR3 extends over 12 amino acids. V was trimmed by 4 bases and J by 1 base, leaving 2 bases between them. The CDR3 coding sequence is TGTGCCAGTAGTACATCTGGAAACACCATATATTTT. Its translation: CASSTSGNTIYF.

The chain combines TRBV7-9 with TRBJ2-3; D is uncertain. V lost 4 bases, J lost 6 bases, and 11 bases lay in between. This CDR3 region has 13 residues. The germline CDR1 and CDR2 sequences are SEHNR and FQNEAQ (reference sequence). The CDR3 reads CASSSMVVDTQYF. As DNA, the CDR3 is TGTGCCAGCAGCTCTATGGTCGTGGATACGCAGTATTTT.

In its sample, this clone was seen a few times. The rearrangement links TRBV6-2 or TRBV6-3 to TRBJ1-1; possible D gene TRBD1, 5 bases. CDR1 and CDR2 (germline): MNHEY, SVGEGT. The CDR3 loop spans 13 amino acids. Trimming stripped 4 bases from V and 5 bases from J, with 11 bases between. The CDR3 is CASSLEAGTEAFF. The CDR3 region has the DNA TGTGCCAGCAGTTTAGAAGCAGGGACTGAAGCTTTCTTT.

V and J are TRBV7-6 and TRBJ2-1; 7 nucleotides align to TRBD2. J gave up 9 bases and V 5 bases, and 16 bases lay outside the gene matches. This CDR3 has 16 residues. Germline V gene lookup returns CDR1 SGHVS and CDR2 FNYEAQ. The DNA of the CDR3 is TGTGCCAGCAGCATGCTGGCGGGAGTAGCGAGCGGTGAGCAGTTCTTC. It codes for CASSMLAGVASGEQFF.

The chain is built from TRBV28 and TRBJ2-7, with D maybe TRBD1 (6 bases). V was cut by 6 bases and J by 5 bases, with 14 bases left in between. CDR1 MDHEN and CDR2 SYDVKM come from the germline V gene. The CDR3 runs to 13 residues. The DNA of the CDR3 is TGTGCCAGCAGACAGGGCCGAAGCGACGAGCAGTACTTC. Translation: CASRQGRSDEQYF.

The sample holds a few counts of this clone. The chain employs TRBV7-2 and TRBJ2-6, with TRBD2 as a possible D gene (5 bases). The V end lost 3 bases, the J end lost 2 bases, and 14 bases lay between the germline ends. The CDR3 runs 17 residues. Germline V gives CDR1 SGHTA, CDR2 FQGNSA. The CDR3, as DNA: TGTGCCAGCAGCTTCTCGTTGGGAGTCGCTGGGGCCAACGTCCTGACTTTC. Protein product: CASSFSLGVAGANVLTF.

This clone was detected once. The CDR3 region is CASSQPPGGSTDTQYF. Here the CDR3 DNA reads TGTGCCAGCAGCCAACCCCCGGGGGGGAGCACAGATACGCAGTATTTT. The V call is TRBV4-2, the J call TRBJ2-3; TRBD2 matches 8 bases. The CDR3 has 16 residues. Germline-derived CDR1 and CDR2 are LGHNA and YNFKEQ. V trimming: 2 bases; J trimming: 0 bases; junction bases outside the gene matches: 4.

This clone has only a few counts. The chain couples TRBV18 to TRBJ2-1; a possible D gene is TRBD2 (6 bases). Trimming took 0 bases from V and 6 from J, leaving 12 bases between them. The CDR3 is 15 amino acids. Germline V gives CDR1 KGHSH, CDR2 LQKENI. CDR3 loop: CASSPPGGEGNEQFF. The CDR3 DNA reads TGTGCCAGCTCACCACCTGGAGGGGAAGGCAATGAGCAGTTCTTC.

The CDR3 DNA reads TGTGCCAGTAGTATGGCGACTAGCGGGAACAATGAGCAGTTCTTC. It encodes CASSMATSGNNEQFF. This chain joins TRBV19 and TRBJ2-1; 11 bases align to TRBD2. Germline CDR1 reads LNHDA; CDR2 reads SQIVND (reference sequence). The junction had 3 bases not matched to a gene; V was cut back by 3 bases and J by 5 bases. CDR3 length: 15 residues.

The CDR3 DNA reads TGTGCCAGCAGTTCGGCCGGCGCCCGAGGGCAGCCCCAGCATTTT. This translates into CASSSAGARGQPQHF. The chain has TRBV28 and TRBJ1-5; D gene unclear. V dropped 4 bases and J dropped 7 bases, with 17 bases sitting between them. The CDR3 covers 15 residues. Looked up from germline, CDR1 is MDHEN and CDR2 is SYDVKM.

The chain recombines TRBV5-1 with TRBJ1-2, with 9 bases aligning to TRBD1. The CDR3 totals 13 residues. From germline, CDR1 is SGHRS and CDR2 YFSETQ. Unmatched junction bases numbered 3, after V lost 0 bases and J lost 9 bases. The CDR3 is CASSLDRGQSYTF. CDR3 nucleotides: TGCGCCAGCAGCTTGGACAGGGGGCAAAGCTACACCTTC.

This clone turned up a few times. This chain connects TRBV9 to TRBJ2-7, with a weak D call TRBD1 (5 bases). The CDR3 extends over 15 amino acids. V was trimmed by 4 bases and J by 4 bases, leaving 18 bases between them. Germline CDR1 reads SGDLS; CDR2 reads YYNGEE. CDR3 protein: CASSSRTGPGYEQYF. Written as DNA, the CDR3 is TGTGCCAGCAGCTCCAGAACAGGCCCCGGATACGAGCAGTACTTC.

CDR3 sequence: CASSLVGVETQYF. The CDR3 DNA sequence: TGTGCCAGCAGTTTAGTCGGGGTTGAGACCCAGTACTTC. The V and J genes are TRBV28 and TRBJ2-5, with D maybe TRBD2 (5 bases). Per the germline V gene, CDR1 is MDHEN and CDR2 is SYDVKM. The CDR3 is made up of 13 amino acids. The V gene lost 2 bases and the J gene lost 5 bases, with 9 bases spanning the gap.

The V and J genes are TRBV6-5 and TRBJ2-5; 11 nucleotides align to TRBD1. Germline CDR1 and CDR2: MNHEY and SVGAGI. The V segment lost 7 bases and the J segment 5 bases; nucleotides outside the gene matches: 9. CDR3 size: 15 residues. The DNA of the CDR3 is TGTGCCAGCACCGAGGACAGGGGGCGCAGGGAGACCCAGTACTTC. Residues: CASTEDRGRRETQYF.

The chain links TRBV28 to TRBJ2-3, with 10 bases matching TRBD2. The CDR3 length is 16 residues. Germline loops: CDR1 MDHEN, CDR2 SYDVKM. The J segment lost 7 bases and the V segment lost 2 bases, leaving 9 bases of the junction unmatched. CDR3 DNA sequence: TGTGCCAGCAGTTTAGAATTAGCGGGGGGATCTCATACGCAGTATTTT. The encoded protein is CASSLELAGGSHTQYF.

V and J are TRBV6-6 and TRBJ1-6; 7 bases fit TRBD1. V was clipped by 7 bases and J by 10 bases; unmatched bases: 7. The CDR3 loop spans 13 amino acids. CDR1 MNHNY and CDR2 SVGAGI come from the germline V gene (reference sequence). In nucleotides, the CDR3 is TGTGCCAGCACCGGAGGGGACAGCTCACCCCTCCACTTT. It yields the protein CASTGGDSSPLHF.

This clone was observed a handful of times. The chain couples TRBV2 to TRBJ1-1; a weak D match, TRBD1 (5 bases). Germline-derived CDR1 and CDR2 are SNHLY and FYNNEI. This CDR3 comprises 14 residues. V dropped 5 bases and J dropped 1 base, with 11 bases sitting between them. The CDR3 nucleotides are TGTGCCAGCAGTAGTACAGGACCGAACACTGAAGCTTTCTTT. The encoded protein is CASSSTGPNTEAFF. The variable domain in full, completed from reference TRBV2 and TRBJ1-1, reads EPEVTQTPSHQVTQMGQEVILRCVPISNHLYFYWYRQILGQKVEFLVSFYNNEISEKSEIFDDQFSVERPDGSNFTLKIRSTKLEDSAMYFCASSSTGPNTEAFFGQGTRLTVV.

The chain couples TRBV19 to TRBJ1-2; perhaps TRBD1 as D (5 bases). This CDR3 has 16 residues. CDR1 is LNHDA and CDR2 is SQIVND in the germline V gene (reference sequence). V was cut by 4 bases and J by 4 bases, with 19 bases left in between. The CDR3 loop reads CASSTGTEGDSYGYTF. The CDR3 DNA reads as TGTGCCAGTAGTACGGGGACGGAGGGTGACTCCTATGGCTACACCTTC.

V gene TRBV30 combines with J gene TRBJ2-5, with D hard to call. Germline loops: CDR1 GTSNPN, CDR2 SVGIG (reference sequence). The CDR3 consists of 14 residues. The V end lost 4 bases, the J end lost 6 bases, and 18 bases lay between the germline ends. The CDR3 bases are TGTGCCTGGACTCCGCAATGGGCTGGAAAGACCCAGTACTTC. It translates to CAWTPQWAGKTQYF.

This clone came up once. The V gene is TRBV5-1, the J gene TRBJ2-1; the match to TRBD1 covers 7 bases. J lost 6 bases, V lost 4 bases, and 10 bases had no gene match. There are 15 residues in the CDR3. The germline V gene has CDR1 SGHRS and CDR2 YFSETQ. The CDR3 region is CASSLGTVPSNEQFF. In DNA form, the CDR3 reads TGCGCCAGCAGCCTTGGGACAGTGCCCTCCAATGAGCAGTTCTTC.

A few counts support this clone. J is TRBJ2-3 and V is TRBV3-1 (or the pseudogene TRBV3-2); 11 bases align to TRBD2. V dropped 4 bases and J dropped 11; count of bases not matched to a gene: 5. Germline-derived CDR1 and CDR2 are LGHDT and YNNKEL (reference sequence). The CDR3 totals 13 residues. CDR3 nucleotide sequence: TGTGCCAGCAGCCCGTTAGCGGGGGGGATGCAGTATTTT. It encodes CASSPLAGGMQYF.

This clone was seen only once. The rearrangement uses TRBV28 and TRBJ1-5; D is ambiguous. Trimming removed 8 bases from V and 4 bases from J, with 9 bases in between. CDR1 and CDR2 from the germline V gene are MDHEN and SYDVKM. The length of the CDR3 is 12 residues. CDR3 sequence (DNA): TGTGCCAGCCAGGTCGTTAATCAGCCCCAGCATTTT. This encodes CASQVVNQPQHF. Together with reference TRBV28 and TRBJ1-5, the CDR3 gives the full variable domain: DVKVTQSSRYLVKRTGEKVFLECVQDMDHENMFWYRQDPGLGLRLIYFSYDVKMKEKGDIPEGYSVSREKKERFSLILESASTNQTSMYLCASQVVNQPQHFGDGTRLSIL.

The V call is TRBV28, the J call TRBJ2-7; no clear D gene. The V gene lost 6 bases and the J gene lost 6 bases, with 12 bases spanning the gap. Germline V gives CDR1 MDHEN, CDR2 SYDVKM. The CDR3 spans 12 residues. The CDR3 loop reads CASSLLASEQYF. CDR3 sequence (DNA): TGTGCCAGCAGCCTACTGGCTAGCGAGCAGTACTTC.

The chain carries TRBV7-8 and TRBJ2-1; unclear D gene. CDR1 and CDR2 from the germline V gene are SGHVS and FQNEAQ. V lost 0 bases, J lost 6 bases, and 12 bases lay in between. CDR3 length: 15 amino acids. The CDR3 DNA reads TGTGCCAGCAGCTTAGCGCCATCGGGTGGCAATGAGCAGTTCTTC. It specifies CASSLAPSGGNEQFF.

The rearrangement links TRBV28 to TRBJ1-1; a weak D match, TRBD1 (5 bases). Trimming removed 6 bases at V and 1 base at J, with 9 bases between. The CDR3 covers 13 residues. Per the germline V gene, CDR1 is MDHEN and CDR2 is SYDVKM. This CDR3 is CASSRDRNTEAFF. CDR3 DNA: TGTGCCAGCAGCCGAGACAGGAACACTGAAGCTTTCTTT.

The chain joins TRBV19 to TRBJ1-5; TRBD1 aligns across 7 bases. Germline V CDR1 and CDR2: LNHDA, SQIVND (reference sequence). This CDR3 is built from 15 residues. The ends lost 5 bases at V and 0 bases at J; junction bases unmatched: 4. The CDR3 bases are TGTGCCAGTAGTTCGGGACAGCATAGCAATCAGCCCCAGCATTTT. It translates to CASSSGQHSNQPQHF.

V gene TRBV9 combines with J gene TRBJ2-5; a possible D gene is TRBD2 (7 bases). This CDR3 spans 16 amino acids. Germline CDR1 is SGDLS and CDR2 is YYNGEE. Trimming pared 3 bases from V and 5 bases from J, leaving 20 bases between. The CDR3 loop reads CASSAGVAGQGETQYF. In DNA form, the CDR3 reads TGTGCCAGCAGCGCGGGGGTAGCGGGCCAGGGGGAGACCCAGTACTTC.

The V and J genes are TRBV29-1 and TRBJ1-2; maybe TRBD1 (5 bases). CDR1 SQVTM and CDR2 ANQGSEA come from the germline V gene. The V gene lost 7 bases and the J gene lost 6 bases, with 18 bases spanning the gap. This CDR3 has 13 amino acids. The CDR3 spells CSAEVTRGNGYTF. The CDR3 nucleotides read TGCAGCGCAGAGGTTACAAGGGGAAATGGCTACACCTTC.

The chain is built from TRBV27 and TRBJ1-6; tentatively, D is TRBD1 (5 bases). Per germline, CDR1 MNHEY and CDR2 SMNVEV (reference sequence). The CDR3 has 13 residues. With 8 bases removed from V and 7 bases from J, the gap between germline ends came to 12 bases. CDR3 DNA sequence: TGTGCCAGCTCGGGGGTTCGGAATTCACCCCTCCACTTT. Its translation: CASSGVRNSPLHF.

The table lists this clone with a count of one. The junction and the germline gene differ at one end; a read error may be behind it. This chain links TRBV6-2 or TRBV6-3 with TRBJ2-2; 8 bases align to TRBD1. Germline-derived CDR1 and CDR2 are MNHEY and SVGEGT. This CDR3 region has 14 residues. CDR3 amino acids: CASSRDRNAGELFF. The CDR3 bases are TGTGCCAGCAGTAGGGACAGGAACGCCGGGGAGCTGTTTTTT.